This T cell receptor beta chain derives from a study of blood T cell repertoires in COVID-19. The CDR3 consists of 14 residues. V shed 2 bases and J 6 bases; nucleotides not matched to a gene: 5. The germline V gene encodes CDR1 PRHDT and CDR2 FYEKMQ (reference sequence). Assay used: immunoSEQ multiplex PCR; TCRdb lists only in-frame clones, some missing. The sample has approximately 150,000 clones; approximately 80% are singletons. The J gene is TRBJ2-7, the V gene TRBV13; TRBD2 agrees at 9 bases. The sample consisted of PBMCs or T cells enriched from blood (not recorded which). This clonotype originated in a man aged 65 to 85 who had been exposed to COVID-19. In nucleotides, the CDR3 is TGTGCCAGCAGCTTAATGCGGGAGGGCCTCGAGCAGTACTTC. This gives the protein CASSLMREGLEQYF.